A single sample gave rise to the 18 T cell receptor beta chains below, sequenced in a study of shared clonotypes between healthy human individuals. Sequenced by immunoSEQ multiplex PCR; TCRdb stores in-frame clones only, minus some. The sample contains 200,000 to 250,000 clones, 60% to 70% of which appear only once. The source material was memory CD4+ T cells sorted from blood. Subset given: CD45RA-negative fraction. The receptors come from a man aged 30-40 years in good health.

In its sample, this clone was seen a few times. This chain's CDR3 is CASSSTGIDTQYF. In nucleotides, the CDR3 is TGTGCCAGCAGCTCCACCGGGATCGATACGCAGTATTTT. The rearrangement links TRBV5-6 to TRBJ2-3; the D gene is possibly TRBD2 (5 bases). Trimming took 3 bases from V and 6 from J, leaving 11 bases between them. Germline V gives CDR1 SGHDT, CDR2 YYEEEE. The CDR3 loop spans 13 amino acids.

This chain links TRBV7-8 with TRBJ2-5, with a possible D match to TRBD2 (6 bases). The CDR3 sequence is 15 residues long. CDR1 and CDR2 from the germline V gene are SGHVS and FQNEAQ. Trimming stripped 1 base from V and 1 base from J, with 10 bases between. CDR3 sequence reads: CASSLVVGLQETQYF. The DNA of the CDR3 is TGTGCCAGCAGCTTAGTAGTGGGACTCCAAGAGACCCAGTACTTC.

This clone was seen once. V usage is TRBV14 and J usage is TRBJ2-3, with D possibly TRBD2 on 6 matching bases. Germline CDR1 reads SGHDN; CDR2 reads FVKESK. The CDR3 is 15 amino acids. The V and J ends lost 1 base and 3 bases respectively, with 11 bases between them. This CDR3 reads CASSQGTSRTDTQYF. The CDR3 DNA reads TGTGCCAGCAGCCAAGGAACTAGCAGAACAGATACGCAGTATTTT.

The chain carries TRBV4-3 and TRBJ2-7; 12 bases fit TRBD2. Per the germline V gene, CDR1 is LGHNA and CDR2 is YSLEER. The trim removed 0 bases at V and 4 bases at J, leaving 4 bases unmatched. This CDR3 is 16 amino acids long. CDR3 sequence reads: CASSQDWTSGIYEQYF. Here the CDR3 DNA reads TGCGCCAGCAGCCAAGATTGGACTAGCGGGATATACGAGCAGTACTTC.

The rearrangement uses TRBV28 and TRBJ1-2, with D perhaps matching TRBD1 (5 bases). V lost 7 bases, J lost 2 bases, and 5 bases lay in between. Germline CDR1 MDHEN, CDR2 SYDVKM. The CDR3 has 11 residues. The CDR3 region is CASTGNYGYTF. CDR3 sequence (DNA): TGTGCCAGCACAGGGAACTATGGCTACACCTTC.

This chain joins TRBV28 and TRBJ1-5, with D perhaps matching TRBD1 (6 bases). The CDR3 contains 14 residues. Trimming left V 3 bases short and J 6 bases short, with 12 bases between. Looked up from germline, CDR1 is MDHEN and CDR2 is SYDVKM. In DNA form, the CDR3 reads TGTGCCAGCAGTTTTAGGGGGTTAAGTCAGCCCCAGCATTTT. This sequence encodes CASSFRGLSQPQHF. The full variable domain, its missing parts supplied by reference TRBV28 and TRBJ1-5, is DVKVTQSSRYLVKRTGEKVFLECVQDMDHENMFWYRQDPGLGLRLIYFSYDVKMKEKGDIPEGYSVSREKKERFSLILESASTNQTSMYLCASSFRGLSQPQHFGDGTRLSIL.

V gene TRBV11-2 combines with J gene TRBJ2-7, with 12 bases lining up with TRBD2. The CDR3 has 17 amino acids. V shed 5 bases, J shed 12 bases, and the junction held 20 bases outside the gene matches. Germline V gene data show CDR1 as SGHAT and CDR2 as FQNNGV. CDR3 amino acids: CASSTSGLAGGPRWLYF. The DNA of the CDR3 is TGTGCCAGCAGCACTAGTGGGCTAGCGGGAGGGCCGAGGTGGCTGTACTTC.

The J gene is TRBJ2-3, the V gene TRBV28; the D gene is possibly TRBD2 (7 bases). Looked up from germline, CDR1 is MDHEN and CDR2 is SYDVKM. The CDR3 covers 16 residues. Trimming removed 3 bases at V and 8 bases at J, with 21 bases between. DNA of the CDR3: TGTGCCAGCAGTTTGTGGGAGGGGGGTAGTTTAGGTACGCAGTATTTT. It is translated as CASSLWEGGSLGTQYF. The variable domain in full, with the rest retrieved from reference TRBV28 and TRBJ2-3, is DVKVTQSSRYLVKRTGEKVFLECVQDMDHENMFWYRQDPGLGLRLIYFSYDVKMKEKGDIPEGYSVSREKKERFSLILESASTNQTSMYLCASSLWEGGSLGTQYFGPGTRLTVL.

Ten or more counts support this clone. The genes are TRBV13 and TRBJ1-1; TRBD1 might be the D (5 bases). This CDR3 contains 14 residues. Germline loops: CDR1 PRHDT, CDR2 FYEKMQ (reference sequence). V lost 6 bases and J lost 4, with 15 bases in between. CDR3 amino acids: CASSYWGGGTEAFF. The CDR3 coding sequence is TGTGCCAGCAGTTACTGGGGGGGAGGCACTGAAGCTTTCTTT.

In its sample, this clone was seen a few times. The V and J genes are TRBV28 and TRBJ2-7, with TRBD1 identical over 11 bases. J lost 0 bases, V lost 5 bases, and 6 bases had no gene match. This CDR3 is 16 amino acids long. CDR1 is MDHEN, CDR2 SYDVKM, per germline. In DNA form, the CDR3 reads TGTGCCAGCAGTACTTATGGGACAGGGGGCTCCTACGAGCAGTACTTC. Encoded protein: CASSTYGTGGSYEQYF. The full variable domain, in which reference TRBV28 and TRBJ2-7 provide the parts outside the CDR3, is DVKVTQSSRYLVKRTGEKVFLECVQDMDHENMFWYRQDPGLGLRLIYFSYDVKMKEKGDIPEGYSVSREKKERFSLILESASTNQTSMYLCASSTYGTGGSYEQYFGPGTRLTVT.

Worth noting for this clone: This sample also contains other DNA sequences that code for the same CDR3. J is TRBJ2-7 and V is TRBV5-1; D not resolved. Per the germline V gene, CDR1 is SGHRS and CDR2 is YFSETQ. V was clipped by 0 bases and J by 2 bases, with 9 bases between them. This CDR3 has 14 residues. CDR3 sequence reads: CASSLGARAYEQYF. DNA of the CDR3: TGCGCCAGCAGCTTGGGGGCGAGAGCCTACGAGCAGTACTTC.

The rearrangement uses TRBV5-8 and TRBJ2-3; the D gene is possibly TRBD2 (5 bases). The CDR3 extends over 11 amino acids. Germline CDR1 reads SGHTS; CDR2 reads YDEGEE. The V gene lost 6 bases and the J gene lost 7 bases, with 9 bases spanning the gap. The CDR3: CASTGIYTQYF. CDR3 coding DNA: TGTGCCAGCACGGGAATTTATACGCAGTATTTT.

This clone was observed a single time. V and J are TRBV19 and TRBJ2-1; D possibly corresponds to TRBD2 (6 bases). The CDR3 has 14 amino acids. Trimming stripped 4 bases from V and 2 bases from J, with 9 bases between. CDR1 LNHDA and CDR2 SQIVND come from the germline V gene (reference sequence). This CDR3 reads CASSSGTPYNEQFF. CDR3 sequence (DNA): TGTGCCAGTAGTAGCGGGACCCCCTACAATGAGCAGTTCTTC. The entire variable domain, with the rest obtained from reference TRBV19 and TRBJ2-1, is as follows: DGGITQSPKYLFRKEGQNVTLSCEQNLNHDAMYWYRQDPGQGLRLIYYSQIVNDFQKGDIAEGYSVSREKKESFPLTVTSAQKNPTAFYLCASSSGTPYNEQFFGPGTRLTVL.

The chain uses TRBV28 and TRBJ2-2; possibly TRBD2 for D (5 bases). V dropped 6 bases and J dropped 6 bases, with 8 bases sitting between them. This CDR3 is 12 amino acids long. Per the germline V gene, CDR1 is MDHEN and CDR2 is SYDVKM. CDR3 protein: CASSVASGELFF. For the CDR3, the DNA is TGTGCCAGCAGCGTAGCGTCCGGGGAGCTGTTTTTT. Looking up the rest from reference TRBV28 and TRBJ2-2 gives the full variable domain: DVKVTQSSRYLVKRTGEKVFLECVQDMDHENMFWYRQDPGLGLRLIYFSYDVKMKEKGDIPEGYSVSREKKERFSLILESASTNQTSMYLCASSVASGELFFGEGSRLTVL.

This clone has more than one count but fewer than ten. The chain joins TRBV6-1 to TRBJ2-2; D remains ambiguous. The CDR3 is 11 residues long. Trimming cost V 5 bases and J 7 bases, with 5 bases left between them. Germline V gene data show CDR1 as MNHNS and CDR2 as SASEGT. DNA of the CDR3: TGTGCCAGCAGTTATCTCGGGGAGCTGTTTTTT. Residues: CASSYLGELFF.

This rearrangement joins TRBV5-5 to TRBJ1-1, with D possibly TRBD1 on 5 matching bases. The CDR3 runs 12 residues. Germline CDR1 and CDR2: SGHKS and YYEKEE (reference sequence). V was clipped by 1 base and J by 11 bases, with 12 bases between them. This CDR3 is CASSLRQGMAFF. As DNA, the CDR3 is TGTGCCAGCAGCTTGAGGCAGGGAATGGCTTTCTTT.

The genes are TRBV6-5 and TRBJ2-7; the D is unclear. CDR1 is MNHEY, CDR2 SVGAGI, per germline. Deletions cut 4 bases from V and 5 bases from J, with 18 bases between. The CDR3 runs to 15 residues. As DNA, the CDR3 is TGTGCCAGCAGTTCCGGTATGGGTTTTCCAAACGAGCAGTACTTC. This encodes CASSSGMGFPNEQYF.

In the case of this clone: Other DNA sequences in the same sample also yield this CDR3. The V call is TRBV5-1, the J call TRBJ2-1, with unresolved D. CDR3 length equals 12 residues. V was shortened by 0 bases and J by 7 bases, with 5 bases between the two germline ends. Germline CDR1 is SGHRS and CDR2 is YFSETQ. DNA of the CDR3: TGCGCCAGCAGCTTGGACGGGAATGAGCAGTTCTTC. Its translation is CASSLDGNEQFF.